What follows is one T cell receptor (beta chain) and its context. No antigen is known for it. Other DNA sequences from this sample encode an identical CDR3 as well. The data were obtained in a study of shared clonotypes between healthy human individuals. General study results and limits: For naive CD4 cells, roughly 5.5% of clonotypes were shared across a handful of donors.

Sequencing was performed with immunoSEQ multiplex PCR; in TCRdb, only in-frame clones are kept and a portion is missing. The table includes nearly 2 million clones, about 95% detected once. Naive CD8 cells were CD45RO-negative, positively selected for CCR7, excluding terminally differentiated effector memory CD45RA+ cells. The sample taken for sequencing was naive CD8+ T cells sorted from blood. This TCR was recovered from a man aged 18-30 years in good health.

This chain's CDR3 is CASSVDGSYEQYF. Here the CDR3 DNA reads TGTGCCAGCAGCGTAGACGGGAGCTACGAGCAGTACTTC. This rearrangement joins TRBV9 to TRBJ2-7; a weak D match, TRBD2 (6 bases). Germline V gene lookup returns CDR1 SGDLS and CDR2 YYNGEE. CDR3 size: 13 residues. V was pared by 0 bases and J by 3 bases, with 7 bases between.